This TCR beta chain was retrieved from a study of blood T cell repertoires in COVID-19. As for the study in general: T cells, B-cell-depleted T cells, or PBMCs provided the cDNA or gDNA that served as material.

Authors' data handling: Using reference gene primer amplification, nucleated cell counts were estimated. Only in-frame clones appear in the TCRdb table, and some are missing; sequencing was by immunoSEQ multiplex PCR. V and J calls plus clone size are reproduced from that table; the DNA served to infer D and trimming. The sample yields about 200,000 clones, around 90% seen once. Germline values: CDR1 SGHTA, CDR2 FQGNSA. V was trimmed by 2 bases and J by 4 bases, leaving 8 bases between them. The CDR3 is 13 amino acids. Sequenced sample: peripheral blood. The rearrangement uses TRBV7-2 and TRBJ2-5; possibly TRBD2 for D (5 bases). This receptor was identified in a man between 35 and 55 years old with acute or convalescent COVID-19. The chain's CDR3 is CASSLSGRETQYF. CDR3 in DNA: TGTGCCAGCAGCTTATCGGGGAGAGAGACCCAGTACTTC.